A single sample is the source of the 20 T cell receptor beta chains below, sequenced in a study of post-analysis software for immune sequencing data. Overall study results and limits: The five TRBV segments detected at higher frequency in patients than in controls included TRBV5-6, TRBV5-1 and TRBV20-1.

Their antigen targets remain unknown. Unique-molecular-identifier-tagged TCR beta cDNA libraries were used. Using its own MiXCR run on the PCR reads, TCRdb lists one record per CDR3 protein. Of around 440,000 distinct CDR3 sequences listed, roughly 45% are singletons. The source material was blood. Source of these receptors: a girl aged 10-17 years with multiple sclerosis.

The chain combines TRBV20-1 with TRBJ2-5; 10 positions agree with TRBD1. V lost 5 bases to trimming and J lost 3 bases; unmatched junction nucleotides: 12. Germline CDR1 is DFQATT and CDR2 is SNEGSKA (reference sequence). The CDR3 spans 16 residues. CDR3 amino acids: CSAGGGTGDAKETQYF. CDR3 DNA sequence: TGCAGTGCTGGGGGAGGGACAGGGGATGCGAAAGAGACCCAGTACTTC.

V and J are TRBV7-2 and TRBJ2-3, with 7 bases that match TRBD2. CDR1 and CDR2 (germline): SGHTA, FQGNSA. There are 19 residues in the CDR3. V was clipped by 1 base and J by 0 bases; unmatched bases: 13. The CDR3 spells CASSLVRLAEPRSTDTQYF. In DNA form, the CDR3 reads TGTGCCAGCAGCTTAGTAAGGCTAGCGGAGCCAAGGAGCACAGATACGCAGTATTTT.

The chain uses TRBV11-1 and TRBJ1-5; TRBD1 is a possible D gene (6 bases). From germline, CDR1 is SGHAT and CDR2 FQDESV (reference sequence). The CDR3 has 14 residues. V was clipped by 5 bases and J by 9 bases, with 17 bases between them. The CDR3: CASSPDGGGRPQHF. The CDR3 bases are TGTGCCAGCAGCCCCGACGGAGGGGGTCGGCCCCAGCATTTT.

This clonotype turned up a few times. The gene calls are TRBV20-1 and TRBJ2-7; 8 bases match TRBD1. After removal of 6 bases from V and 2 bases from J, the junction contained 15 bases not matched to a gene. This CDR3 region has 16 residues. Germline-derived CDR1 and CDR2 are DFQATT and SNEGSKA (reference sequence). The CDR3 here is CSAEARRGQAPYEQYF. In DNA, the CDR3 is TGCAGTGCCGAGGCCCGCCGGGGACAGGCACCCTACGAGCAGTACTTC.

In nucleotides, the CDR3 is TGCAGCGTCGAGGGAGGGACAGGGGCGCAAGAGACCCAGTACTTC. The encoded protein is CSVEGGTGAQETQYF. V usage is TRBV29-1 and J usage is TRBJ2-5, with 10 nucleotides matching TRBD1. Germline CDR1 and CDR2: SQVTM and ANQGSEA. The V segment lost 6 bases and the J segment 2 bases; nucleotides outside the gene matches: 9. The CDR3 contains 15 residues.

The DNA of the CDR3 is TGTGCCAGCAGCCCCCAGGGCGGGGGCGGGGGACACACTGAAGCTTTCTTT. It specifies CASSPQGGGGGHTEAFF. The gene calls are TRBV6-1 and TRBJ1-1, with D possibly TRBD1 on 6 matching bases. The germline V and J ends were trimmed by 6 bases and 3 bases, with 23 bases remaining between them. The CDR3 sequence is 17 residues long. The germline V gene has CDR1 MNHNS and CDR2 SASEGT.

This chain uses TRBV3-1 with TRBJ2-1; D possibly corresponds to TRBD1 (6 bases). V was shortened by 3 bases and J by 8 bases, with 17 bases between the two germline ends. Germline V gene lookup returns CDR1 LGHDT and CDR2 YNNKEL (reference sequence). This CDR3 is 15 amino acids long. CDR3 in amino acids: CASSHPLGARHEQFF. Here the CDR3 DNA reads TGTGCCAGCAGCCACCCATTGGGGGCGCGTCATGAGCAGTTCTTC.

Details on this clonotype: A junction end diverges from the germline sequence, so it may reflect a read error. The chain carries TRBV4-1 and TRBJ2-1, with 9 bases lining up with TRBD1. Germline-derived CDR1 and CDR2 are MGHRA and YSYEKL. The CDR3 spans 15 residues. CDR3 bases: TGCGCCAGCAGCCAAGAGGACAGGGGCAACAATGGGCAGTTCTTC. It specifies CASSQEDRGNNGQFF.

V gene TRBV6-1 combines with J gene TRBJ2-1, with D perhaps matching TRBD1 (6 bases). Germline V gene lookup returns CDR1 MNHNS and CDR2 SASEGT. CDR3 length: 13 amino acids. The V and J ends lost 4 bases and 8 bases respectively, with 12 bases between them. The CDR3 is CASSANSGDEQFF. Here the CDR3 DNA reads TGTGCCAGCAGTGCTAATTCAGGGGATGAGCAGTTCTTC.

Comments on this clonotype: Relative to the germline gene, one junction end is altered; a read error may explain this. The genes are TRBV29-1 and TRBJ1-4, with unresolved D. CDR3 length: 13 residues. From germline, CDR1 is SQVTM and CDR2 ANQGSEA. The CDR3: CNVGGPSNEKRFF. CDR3 coding DNA: TGCAACGTTGGCGGCCCCAGTAATGAAAAACGGTTTTTT.

This clonotype was detected a few times. The genes are TRBV7-8 and TRBJ2-3, with 8 bases aligning to TRBD1. The CDR3 length is 14 residues. J gave up 6 bases and V 9 bases, and 11 bases lay outside the gene matches. Per the germline V gene, CDR1 is SGHVS and CDR2 is FQNEAQ. The CDR3 sequence: CASRRDRMVDTQYF. The CDR3 coding sequence is TGTGCCAGTCGACGGGACAGGATGGTCGATACGCAGTATTTT.

This clonotype turned up a few times. The genes are TRBV10-3 and TRBJ2-1, with D possibly TRBD1 on 5 matching bases. The germline V and J ends were trimmed by 8 bases and 0 bases, with 8 bases remaining between them. The CDR3 covers 13 residues. The germline gives CDR1 ENHRY, CDR2 SYGVKD. CDR3 region: CAIGASSYNEQFF. CDR3 nucleotide sequence: TGTGCCATCGGGGCTAGCTCCTACAATGAGCAGTTCTTC.

This sequence joins TRBV11-2 and TRBJ2-5, with D uncertain. This CDR3 contains 15 residues. V lost 7 bases to trimming and J lost 0 bases, with 15 bases between them. Per germline, CDR1 SGHAT and CDR2 FQNNGV. This CDR3 is CASTGVRSYQETQYF. The CDR3 nucleotides read TGTGCCAGCACTGGGGTGAGGAGCTACCAAGAGACCCAGTACTTC. Supplemented by reference TRBV11-2 and TRBJ2-5, the full variable domain reads EAGVAQSPRYKIIEKRQSVAFWCNPISGHATLYWYQQILGQGPKLLIQFQNNGVVDDSQLPKDRFSAERLKGVDSTLKIQPAKLEDSAVYLCASTGVRSYQETQYFGPGTRLLVL.

The genes are TRBV7-2 and TRBJ2-5; no firm D call. In germline, CDR1 is SGHTA, CDR2 FQGNSA. V gave up 2 bases and J gave up 5 bases, with 12 bases separating them. This CDR3 has 14 residues. This CDR3 is CASSLRGVGETQYF. The CDR3 nucleotides read TGTGCCAGCAGCTTAAGAGGAGTCGGGGAGACCCAGTACTTC. Using reference TRBV7-2 and TRBJ2-5 for the parts outside the CDR3, the full variable domain is GAGVSQSPSNKVTEKGKDVELRCDPISGHTALYWYRQSLGQGLEFLIYFQGNSAPDKSGLPSDRFSAERTGGSVSTLTIQRTQQEDSAVYLCASSLRGVGETQYFGPGTRLLVL.

The CDR3 is CASSQVQTVLASDEQYF. CDR3 bases: TGTGCCAGCAGCCAAGTACAGACAGTTTTGGCCTCGGACGAGCAGTACTTC. The J gene is TRBJ2-7, the V gene TRBV3-1; weak D call: TRBD1 (5 bases). V was shortened by 1 base and J by 5 bases, with 21 bases between the two germline ends. The CDR3 is 17 amino acids. Looked up from germline, CDR1 is LGHDT and CDR2 is YNNKEL (reference sequence).

The chain links TRBV4-1 to TRBJ1-6, with 11 positions matching TRBD1. CDR3 size: 16 residues. The V and J ends lost 2 bases and 7 bases, in that order; junction bases with no gene match: 4. Germline V gene data show CDR1 as MGHRA and CDR2 as YSYEKL. The CDR3 DNA follows: TGCGCCAGCAGCCAACGCGGGACAGGGGGAAATTCACCCCTCCACTTT. As protein: CASSQRGTGGNSPLHF.

This clonotype has a handful of counts. This rearrangement joins TRBV18 to TRBJ1-5; D uncertain. The V end lost 4 bases, the J end lost 4 bases, and 17 bases lay between the germline ends. This CDR3 contains 16 residues. CDR1 KGHSH and CDR2 LQKENI come from the germline V gene. This chain's CDR3 is CASSRNGLAPNQPQHF. The CDR3 DNA follows: TGTGCCAGCTCACGAAACGGACTTGCCCCGAATCAGCCCCAGCATTTT.

This chain uses TRBV27 with TRBJ1-5; the D gene is possibly TRBD1 (5 bases). The CDR3 is made up of 13 amino acids. Germline V gives CDR1 MNHEY, CDR2 SMNVEV (reference sequence). The ends were cut back, 3 bases at V and 2 bases at J, with 5 bases in the middle. The DNA of the CDR3 is TGTGCCAGCAGTTTCAGGGGCAATCAGCCCCAGCATTTT. Translation: CASSFRGNQPQHF.

V gene TRBV28 combines with J gene TRBJ2-1; the D gene is possibly TRBD2 (5 bases). Germline V gives CDR1 MDHEN, CDR2 SYDVKM. There are 18 residues in the CDR3. V lost 6 bases to trimming and J lost 0 bases, with 21 bases between them. The CDR3: CASSTTRVASSSYNEQFF. For the CDR3, the DNA is TGTGCCAGCAGCACGACGAGGGTAGCGAGCAGCTCCTACAATGAGCAGTTCTTC.

The CDR3 here is CASSLGSSGANVLTF. The DNA for the CDR3 is TGTGCCAGCAGCTTAGGGAGCTCTGGGGCCAACGTCCTGACTTTC. The rearrangement uses TRBV7-2 and TRBJ2-6; no firm D call. There are 15 residues in the CDR3. CDR1 is SGHTA, CDR2 FQGNSA, per germline. Trimming shortened V by 1 base and J by 0 bases, and 4 bases separated the two germline ends.